Listed below are T cell receptor beta chains from one sample, sequenced in a study of shared clonotypes between healthy human individuals. The table came from immunoSEQ multiplex PCR; TCRdb's copy has only in-frame clones and leaves some out. The sample records around 2,000,000 clones, roughly 91% being singletons. Sequenced: naive CD8+ T cells from PBMCs. The receptors here all came from a man younger than 30 in good health. Some clones in this sample may be carry-over from other donors' samples. Both conserved end residues are part of each CDR3. The D gene is left open where the match is weak.

j_gene | d_gene | v_gene | CDR3aa
TRBJ2-3 | NA | TRBV10-3 | CAISATRGRTDTQYF
TRBJ2-1 | NA | TRBV6-5 | CASSYRNIGGYNEQFF
TRBJ2-2 | TRBD2 | TRBV19 | CASSPIGGTGELFF
TRBJ2-5 | NA | TRBV7-9 | CASSPRQRPQETQYF
TRBJ2-2 | TRBD1 | TRBV19 | CASRDRGQKDTGELFF
TRBJ2-6 | TRBD1 | TRBV28 | CASRQGQRGANVLTF
TRBJ2-2 | NA | TRBV7-8 | CASSSPPGAGHTGELFF
TRBJ1-2 | NA | TRBV4-1 | CASSQDRGAVVGYTF
TRBJ1-1 | NA | TRBV28 | CASRSGGATTEAFF
TRBJ1-2 | TRBD1 | TRBV27 | CASSPTGAPGYTF
TRBJ1-2 | NA | TRBV9 | CASSASSVPSFYGYTF
TRBJ1-2 | NA | TRBV15 | CATRSSLGYTF
TRBJ1-2 | NA | TRBV2 | CASSEGGPGHYGYTF
TRBJ1-1 | NA | TRBV5-1 | CASSLEGGVTEAFF
TRBJ1-1 | NA | TRBV11-3 | CASSAGRVTEAFF
TRBJ2-4 | NA | TRBV23-1 | CASSSRGRLAKNIQYF
TRBJ1-1 | NA | TRBV9 | CASSEGVEGTEAFF